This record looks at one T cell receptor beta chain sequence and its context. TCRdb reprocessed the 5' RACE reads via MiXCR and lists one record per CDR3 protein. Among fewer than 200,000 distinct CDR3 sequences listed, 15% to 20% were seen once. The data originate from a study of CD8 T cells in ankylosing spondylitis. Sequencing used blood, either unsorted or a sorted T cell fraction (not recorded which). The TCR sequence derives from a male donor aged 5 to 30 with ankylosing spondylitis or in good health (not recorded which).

CDR3 amino acids: CSARDVGEQPQHF. CDR3 DNA: TGCAGTGCTAGAGATGTTGGGGAACAGCCCCAGCATTTT. The chain has TRBV20-1 and TRBJ1-5; D remains ambiguous. The ends were cut back, 0 bases at V and 7 bases at J, with 10 bases in the middle. The CDR3 runs 13 residues. CDR1 and CDR2 (germline): DFQATT, SNEGSKA (reference sequence).